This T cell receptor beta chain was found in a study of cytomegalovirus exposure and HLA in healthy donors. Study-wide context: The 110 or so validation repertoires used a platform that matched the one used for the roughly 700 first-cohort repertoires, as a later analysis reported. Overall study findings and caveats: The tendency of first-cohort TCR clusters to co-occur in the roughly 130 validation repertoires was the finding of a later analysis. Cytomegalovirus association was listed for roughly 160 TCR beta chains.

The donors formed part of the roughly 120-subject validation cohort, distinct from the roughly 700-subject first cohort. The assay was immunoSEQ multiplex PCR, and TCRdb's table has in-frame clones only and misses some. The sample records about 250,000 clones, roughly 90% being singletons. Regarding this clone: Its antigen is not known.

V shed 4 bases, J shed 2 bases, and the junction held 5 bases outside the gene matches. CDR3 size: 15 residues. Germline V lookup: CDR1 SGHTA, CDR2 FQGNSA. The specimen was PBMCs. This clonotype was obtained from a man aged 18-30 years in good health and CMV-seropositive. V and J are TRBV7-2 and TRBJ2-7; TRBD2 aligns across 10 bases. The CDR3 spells CASSWETSGPYEQYF. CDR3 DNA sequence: TGTGCCAGCAGCTGGGAGACTAGCGGGCCCTACGAGCAGTACTTC.